This record looks at one TCR beta chain sequence and its context. Its antigen remains unknown. The sample belongs to a study of cytomegalovirus exposure and HLA in healthy donors. PCR amplification relied on 60 Vbeta primers (plus 13 Jbeta primers). Measured with immunoSEQ multiplex PCR; TCRdb has only the in-frame clones, and not every one. The data hold about 88,000 clones, with roughly 80% observed a single time. The CDR3 totals 15 residues. V shed 1 base and J 3 bases; nucleotides not matched to a gene: 3. Germline V gene lookup returns CDR1 LNHDA and CDR2 SQIVND (reference sequence). General study findings and limits: Productive rates of about 87% or about 30% were seen for most TCR beta V segments in an earlier analysis.

The chain couples TRBV19 to TRBJ2-1, with 7 bases matching TRBD2. The sequencing input was PBMCs. The clonotype comes from a young man in good health and CMV-seronegative. The CDR3 region has the DNA TGTGCCAGTAGTATAGCGGGGGGAGACTACAATGAGCAGTTCTTC. It translates to CASSIAGGDYNEQFF.